The clone carrying this T cell receptor beta chain was picked up many times. Hyperthyroidism patients, all newly diagnosed, had under 2 months' duration and ages of 18 to 65. This sample is drawn from a study of Graves' ophthalmopathy and Graves' hyperthyroidism. RNA transcripts provided the template for amplifying TCR beta CDR3 regions. HTBI-primed first-round RT-PCR preceded second-round multiplex PCR. TCRdb re-derived calls from the multiplex PCR reads in MiXCR, one entry per CDR3 protein. The data hold fewer than 650,000 distinct CDR3 sequences, with roughly 20% observed a single time. The CDR3 sequence is 15 residues long. Germline-derived CDR1 and CDR2 are MNHNS and SASEGT. V was shortened by 6 bases and J by 3 bases, with 15 bases between the two germline ends.

The J gene is TRBJ1-5, the V gene TRBV6-1, with a tentative D call TRBD1 (6 bases). This TCR was recovered from a woman under 30 with stable Graves' hyperthyroidism. Some clones in this sample may be carry-over from other donors' samples. Input material: peripheral blood. In DNA form, the CDR3 reads TGTGCCAGCAGCAAAGAGGGGGATTACAATCAGCCCCAGCATTTT. Its protein is CASSKEGDYNQPQHF.